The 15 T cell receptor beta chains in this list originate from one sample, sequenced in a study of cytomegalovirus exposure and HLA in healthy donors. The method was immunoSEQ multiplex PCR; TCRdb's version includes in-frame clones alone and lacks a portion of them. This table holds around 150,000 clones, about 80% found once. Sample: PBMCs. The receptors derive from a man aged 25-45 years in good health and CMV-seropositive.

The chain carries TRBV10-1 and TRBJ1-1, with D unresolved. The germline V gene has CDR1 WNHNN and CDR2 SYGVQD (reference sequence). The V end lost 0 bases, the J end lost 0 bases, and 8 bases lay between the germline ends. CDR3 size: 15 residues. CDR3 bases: TGCGCCAGCAGTGAGTCGACCGGGATGAACACTGAAGCTTTCTTT. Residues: CASSESTGMNTEAFF.

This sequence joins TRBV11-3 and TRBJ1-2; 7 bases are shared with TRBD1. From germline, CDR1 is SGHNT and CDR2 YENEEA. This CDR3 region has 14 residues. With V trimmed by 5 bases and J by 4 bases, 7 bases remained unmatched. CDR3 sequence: CASSPGTEAYGYTF. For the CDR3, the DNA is TGTGCCAGCAGCCCCGGGACAGAAGCCTATGGCTACACCTTC.

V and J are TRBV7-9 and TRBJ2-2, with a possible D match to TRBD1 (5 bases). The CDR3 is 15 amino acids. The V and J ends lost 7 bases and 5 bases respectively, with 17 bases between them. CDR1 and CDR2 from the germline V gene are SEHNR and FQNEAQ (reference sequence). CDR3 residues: CASIRQGKGTGELFF. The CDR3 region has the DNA TGTGCCAGCATAAGGCAGGGTAAGGGAACCGGGGAGCTGTTTTTT.

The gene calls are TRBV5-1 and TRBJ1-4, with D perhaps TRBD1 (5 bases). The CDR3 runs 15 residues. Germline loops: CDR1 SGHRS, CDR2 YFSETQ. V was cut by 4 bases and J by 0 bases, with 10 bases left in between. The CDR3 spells CASSPKGATNEKLFF. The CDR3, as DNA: TGCGCCAGCAGCCCGAAAGGGGCAACTAATGAAAAACTGTTTTTT.

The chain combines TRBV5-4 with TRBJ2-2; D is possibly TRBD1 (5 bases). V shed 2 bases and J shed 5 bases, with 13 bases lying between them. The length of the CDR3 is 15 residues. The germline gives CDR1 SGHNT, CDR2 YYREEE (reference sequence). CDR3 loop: CASSFGRARTGELFF. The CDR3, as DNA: TGTGCCAGCAGCTTCGGCAGGGCGAGAACCGGGGAGCTGTTTTTT.

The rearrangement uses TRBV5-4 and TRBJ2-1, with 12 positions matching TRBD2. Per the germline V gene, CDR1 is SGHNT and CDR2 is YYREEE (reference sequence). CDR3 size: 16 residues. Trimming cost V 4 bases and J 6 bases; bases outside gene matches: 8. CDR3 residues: CASSGGPSGRANEQFF. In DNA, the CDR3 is TGTGCCAGCAGCGGGGGGCCTAGCGGGAGGGCCAATGAGCAGTTCTTC.

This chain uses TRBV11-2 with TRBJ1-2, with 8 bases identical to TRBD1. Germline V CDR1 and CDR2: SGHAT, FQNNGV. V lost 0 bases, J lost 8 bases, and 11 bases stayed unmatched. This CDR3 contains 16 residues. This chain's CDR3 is CASSLDLAGGAGGYTF. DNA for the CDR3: TGTGCCAGCAGCTTAGATCTCGCAGGGGGCGCGGGGGGCTACACCTTC. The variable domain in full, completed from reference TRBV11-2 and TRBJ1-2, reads EAGVAQSPRYKIIEKRQSVAFWCNPISGHATLYWYQQILGQGPKLLIQFQNNGVVDDSQLPKDRFSAERLKGVDSTLKIQPAKLEDSAVYLCASSLDLAGGAGGYTFGSGTRLTVV.

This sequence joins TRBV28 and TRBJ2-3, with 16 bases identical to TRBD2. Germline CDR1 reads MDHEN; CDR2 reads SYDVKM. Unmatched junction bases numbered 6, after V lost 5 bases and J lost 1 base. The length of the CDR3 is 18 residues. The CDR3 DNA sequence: TGTGCCAGCAGTCTGGGGACTAGCGGGAGGGCCGGCACAGATACGCAGTATTTT. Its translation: CASSLGTSGRAGTDTQYF.

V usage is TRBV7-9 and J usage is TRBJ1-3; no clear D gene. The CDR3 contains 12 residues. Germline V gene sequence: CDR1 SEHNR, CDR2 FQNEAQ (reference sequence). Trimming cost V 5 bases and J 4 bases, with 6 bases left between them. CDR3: CASSDLGNTIYF. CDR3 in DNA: TGTGCCAGCAGCGATCTAGGAAACACCATATATTTT.

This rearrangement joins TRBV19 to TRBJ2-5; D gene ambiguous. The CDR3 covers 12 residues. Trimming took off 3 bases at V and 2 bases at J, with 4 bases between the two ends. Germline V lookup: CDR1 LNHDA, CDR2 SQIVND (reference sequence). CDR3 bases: TGTGCCAGTAGTATGCAGCAAGAGACCCAGTACTTC. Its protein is CASSMQQETQYF.

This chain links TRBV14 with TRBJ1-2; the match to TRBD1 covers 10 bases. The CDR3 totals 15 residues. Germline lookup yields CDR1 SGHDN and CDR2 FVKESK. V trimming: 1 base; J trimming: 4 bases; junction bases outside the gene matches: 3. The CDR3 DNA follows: TGTGCCAGCAGCCAAGCCGGGACAGGGGTCTATGGCTACACCTTC. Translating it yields CASSQAGTGVYGYTF.

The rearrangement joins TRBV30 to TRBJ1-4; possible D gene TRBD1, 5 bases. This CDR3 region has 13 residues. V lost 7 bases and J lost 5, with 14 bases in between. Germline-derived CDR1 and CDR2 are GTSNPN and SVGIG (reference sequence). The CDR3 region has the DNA TGTGCCTCCTTCCTGGCAGGGAATGAAAAACTGTTTTTT. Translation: CASFLAGNEKLFF.

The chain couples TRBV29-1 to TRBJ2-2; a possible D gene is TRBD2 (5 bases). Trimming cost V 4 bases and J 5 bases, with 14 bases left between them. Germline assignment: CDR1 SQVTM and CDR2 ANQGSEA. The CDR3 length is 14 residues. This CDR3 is CSVGGSRWTGELFF. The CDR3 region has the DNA TGCAGCGTTGGAGGGAGTAGGTGGACCGGGGAGCTGTTTTTT.

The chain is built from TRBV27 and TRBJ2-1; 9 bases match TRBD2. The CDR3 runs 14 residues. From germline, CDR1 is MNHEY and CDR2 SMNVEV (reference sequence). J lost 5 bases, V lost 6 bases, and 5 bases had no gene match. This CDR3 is CASSGGRGNNEQFF. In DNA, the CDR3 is TGTGCCAGCAGCGGCGGGAGGGGAAACAATGAGCAGTTCTTC.

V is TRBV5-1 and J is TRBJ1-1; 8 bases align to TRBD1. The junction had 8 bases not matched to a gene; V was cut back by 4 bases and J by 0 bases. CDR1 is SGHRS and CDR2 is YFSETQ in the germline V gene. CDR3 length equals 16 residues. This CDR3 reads CASSPAGTGVNTEAFF. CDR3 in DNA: TGCGCCAGCAGCCCCGCGGGGACAGGCGTGAACACTGAAGCTTTCTTT.